These 21 T cell receptor beta chains share one sample of origin, sequenced in a study of T cell repertoires in cytomegalovirus infection. TCRdb reprocessed the reads with MiXCR, giving one entry per CDR3 protein. Among some 100,000 distinct CDR3 sequences listed, around 28% were seen once. No antigen has been identified for these receptors. The sample here was CD8+ T cells from cultured PBMCs, taken from culture after CMV antigen stimulation. The receptor source for this set is a human donor in good health (CMV status not recorded). Some clones in this sample may be carry-over from other donors' samples.

This chain links TRBV29-1 with TRBJ2-7, with 10 bases identical to TRBD1. This CDR3 comprises 14 residues. The trim removed 6 bases at V and 3 bases at J, leaving 8 bases unmatched. The germline V gene has CDR1 SQVTM and CDR2 ANQGSEA. The CDR3 region is CSVESRTGGYEQYF. DNA of the CDR3: TGCAGCGTAGAATCTCGGACAGGGGGCTACGAGCAGTACTTC.

This clonotype was detected a few times. The chain joins TRBV19 to TRBJ1-1; unclear D gene. Trimming cost V 4 bases and J 7 bases, with 13 bases left between them. The CDR3 consists of 13 residues. CDR1 and CDR2 from the germline V gene are LNHDA and SQIVND (reference sequence). CDR3 amino acids: CASSTLGLNEAFF. The DNA for the CDR3 is TGTGCCAGTAGTACCCTCGGACTTAATGAAGCTTTCTTT.

The V call is TRBV2, the J call TRBJ2-2, with a weak D call TRBD1 (5 bases). CDR3 length: 15 amino acids. V lost 0 bases and J 7 bases, leaving 12 bases between the germline ends. Germline assignment: CDR1 SNHLY and CDR2 FYNNEI. The CDR3 DNA sequence: TGTGCCAGCAGTGAAGCTAAGGGGTTGGGCGGGGAGCTGTTTTTT. Protein product: CASSEAKGLGGELFF.

This clonotype has a single count. This sequence joins TRBV9 and TRBJ2-5; TRBD2 matches at 8 bases. This CDR3 comprises 15 residues. The ends lost 0 bases at V and 5 bases at J; junction bases unmatched: 6. In germline, CDR1 is SGDLS, CDR2 YYNGEE. CDR3 nucleotides: TGTGCCAGCAGCGTAGGGCGGGGGGAGGAGGAGACCCAGTACTTC. Encoded protein: CASSVGRGEEETQYF. Looking up the rest from reference TRBV9 and TRBJ2-5 gives the full variable domain: DSGVTQTPKHLITATGQRVTLRCSPRSGDLSVYWYQQSLDQGLQFLIQYYNGEERAKGNILERFSAQQFPDLHSELNLSSLELGDSALYFCASSVGRGEEETQYFGPGTRLLVL.

The chain links TRBV27 to TRBJ2-7; the D gene could be TRBD1 or TRBD2 (5 bases each). V was clipped by 5 bases and J by 0 bases, with 20 bases between them. The CDR3 runs 17 residues. CDR1 is MNHEY and CDR2 is SMNVEV in the germline V gene (reference sequence). The CDR3 coding sequence is TGTGCCAGCAGTCCATCCGCCGGGACGGAGAGCTCCTACGAGCAGTACTTC. This translates into CASSPSAGTESSYEQYF.

The chain joins TRBV19 to TRBJ2-1, with 8 positions matching TRBD1. CDR3 length: 13 amino acids. Per germline, CDR1 LNHDA and CDR2 SQIVND (reference sequence). The J segment lost 8 bases and the V segment lost 3 bases, leaving 3 bases of the junction unmatched. CDR3 sequence reads: CASSMGQADEQFF. DNA for the CDR3: TGTGCCAGTAGTATGGGACAGGCCGATGAGCAGTTCTTC.

V is TRBV4-1 and J is TRBJ2-3, with TRBD2 matching over 10 bases. V gave up 4 bases and J gave up 4 bases; unmatched junction bases: 5. Germline V gives CDR1 MGHRA, CDR2 YSYEKL. The CDR3 length is 15 residues. CDR3 residues: CASSPAGGPADTQYF. Here the CDR3 DNA reads TGCGCCAGCAGCCCAGCGGGGGGGCCAGCAGATACGCAGTATTTT.

This sequence joins TRBV27 and TRBJ1-5; perhaps TRBD1 as D (6 bases). This CDR3 spans 14 amino acids. Trimming stripped 2 bases from V and 6 bases from J, with 11 bases between. The germline V gene has CDR1 MNHEY and CDR2 SMNVEV (reference sequence). The CDR3 DNA reads as TGTGCCAGCAGTTTACAGGGGTATAGTCAGCCCCAGCATTTT. It translates to CASSLQGYSQPQHF.

CDR3 bases: TGTGCCAGCAGTTGCCCCGGGACAGGGAATTGTGAGCAGTTCTTC. Translated: CASSCPGTGNCEQFF. The rearrangement links TRBV11-2 to TRBJ2-1; 9 bases align to TRBD1. V lost 6 bases and J lost 9; bases outside the gene matches: 12. This CDR3 comprises 15 residues. The germline V gene encodes CDR1 SGHAT and CDR2 FQNNGV.

This clonotype was seen a handful of times. The chain employs TRBV19 and TRBJ2-1; D is unresolved. Per germline, CDR1 LNHDA and CDR2 SQIVND (reference sequence). Trimming pared 3 bases from V and 0 bases from J, leaving 9 bases between. This CDR3 has 15 residues. The CDR3 DNA is TGTGCCAGTAGTATGATAGCTAGCTCCTACAATGAGCAGTTCTTC. It specifies CASSMIASSYNEQFF.

This clonotype was counted between two and nine times. The chain has TRBV20-1 and TRBJ2-1; tentative D call: TRBD2 (6 bases). Germline CDR1 is DFQATT and CDR2 is SNEGSKA (reference sequence). The CDR3 has 11 residues. With 5 bases removed from V and 7 bases from J, the gap between germline ends came to 9 bases. The DNA for the CDR3 is TGCAGTGCTCTTGCGGGGAATGAGCAGTTCTTC. Protein sequence: CSALAGNEQFF.

This clonotype was counted many times. This sequence joins TRBV5-4 and TRBJ1-4; the D is unclear. Germline lookup yields CDR1 SGHNT and CDR2 YYREEE (reference sequence). The CDR3 covers 15 residues. With 0 bases removed from V and 5 bases from J, the gap between germline ends came to 11 bases. This chain's CDR3 is CASSLVPGPNEKLFF. CDR3 nucleotide sequence: TGTGCCAGCAGCTTGGTCCCAGGCCCGAATGAAAAACTGTTTTTT.

This clonotype was detected only a few times. The rearrangement joins TRBV12-3 or TRBV12-4 to TRBJ1-1, with TRBD1 identical over 11 bases. The CDR3 sequence is 14 residues long. V gave up 6 bases and J gave up 4 bases; unmatched junction bases: 4. This CDR3 reads CASSAGTGGTEAFF. The CDR3, as DNA: TGTGCCAGCAGCGCCGGGACAGGGGGCACTGAAGCTTTCTTT.

A note on this clonotype: Just one base apart from a much larger clone, this may be a read error. The chain joins TRBV28 to TRBJ2-7; TRBD1 might be the D (5 bases). This CDR3 has 13 residues. Germline V gives CDR1 MDHEN, CDR2 SYDVKM. Here the CDR3 DNA reads TGTGCCAGCAGTTTAAAACAGGCCTACGAGCAGTGCTTC. This codes for CASSLKQAYEQCF.

V and J are TRBV5-1 and TRBJ2-1; D may be TRBD1 (5 bases). Germline V gene lookup returns CDR1 SGHRS and CDR2 YFSETQ. V lost 4 bases, J lost 6 bases, and 8 bases lay in between. The CDR3 length is 12 residues. CDR3 in DNA: TGCGCCAGCAGCGGCAGGGTCAATGAGCAGTTCTTC. Encoded protein: CASSGRVNEQFF.

In its sample, this clonotype was seen a few times. The chain is built from TRBV7-9 and TRBJ2-5, with a possible D match to TRBD2 (7 bases). V gave up 4 bases and J gave up 2 bases, with 20 bases separating them. CDR1 SEHNR and CDR2 FQNEAQ come from the germline V gene (reference sequence). The CDR3 is 17 residues long. CDR3 in DNA: TGTGCCAGCAGCTACGAGGGGTGGGGGGGCGATCAAGAGACCCAGTACTTC. This sequence encodes CASSYEGWGGDQETQYF.

This chain connects TRBV2 to TRBJ1-5; D gene uncertain. CDR1 and CDR2 (germline): SNHLY, FYNNEI. Trimming took off 4 bases at V and 3 bases at J, with 10 bases between the two ends. The CDR3 is made up of 14 amino acids. CDR3 sequence (DNA): TGTGCCAGCAGTGTCGGGCGGGTCAATCAGCCCCAGCATTTT. Amino acids: CASSVGRVNQPQHF.

The chain recombines TRBV19 with TRBJ2-5, with a weak D call TRBD1 (7 bases). Germline CDR1 reads LNHDA; CDR2 reads SQIVND (reference sequence). The V and J ends lost 5 bases and 4 bases respectively, with 20 bases between them. This CDR3 has 16 amino acids. The DNA of the CDR3 is TGTGCCAGTAGTCCCTACAGGGGTAATAGCGGAGAGACCCAGTACTTC. Protein: CASSPYRGNSGETQYF.

This clonotype was counted ten times or more. The V and J genes are TRBV12-3 or TRBV12-4 and TRBJ2-7; TRBD2 agrees at 8 bases. J was trimmed by 2 bases and V by 6 bases; bases with no gene match: 6. The CDR3 has 14 amino acids. CDR3 coding DNA: TGTGCCAGCAGCCAGCAGCGGGGGACCTACGAGCAGTACTTC. Encoded protein: CASSQQRGTYEQYF.

Note on this clonotype: This could be a read error, since a much larger clone is one nucleotide away. The J gene is TRBJ1-6, the V gene TRBV2, with D uncertain. The CDR3 spans 14 residues. Looked up from germline, CDR1 is SNHLY and CDR2 is FYNNEI. Trimming took 3 bases from V and 3 from J, leaving 6 bases between them. CDR3: CASSDENYNSPLHF. The CDR3 DNA is TGTGCCAGCAGTGACGAGAACTATAATTCACCCCTCCACTTT.

The chain uses TRBV28 and TRBJ2-1, with D possibly matching TRBD1 (7 bases). CDR3 length equals 14 residues. V lost 6 bases to trimming and J lost 7 bases, with 16 bases between them. CDR1 and CDR2 (germline): MDHEN, SYDVKM. The CDR3 reads CASRFQGGKNEQFF. CDR3 bases: TGTGCCAGCAGATTCCAGGGGGGAAAGAATGAGCAGTTCTTC.